These 11 T cell receptor beta chains were sequenced from one sample in a study of T cell responses to AZD1222 COVID-19 vaccine. Only in-frame clones appear in the TCRdb table, and some are missing; sequencing was by immunoSEQ multiplex PCR. The sample records 150,000 to 200,000 clones, 80% to 95% being singletons. The sample was peripheral blood, taken on day 0 of AZD1222 vaccination. The origin of the receptors is an adult in good health.

Sample share makes this clone medium-sized. The rearrangement links TRBV11-2 to TRBJ2-7; TRBD2 might be the D (5 bases). V was cut by 7 bases and J by 5 bases, with 18 bases left in between. Germline V lookup: CDR1 SGHAT, CDR2 FQNNGV. This CDR3 spans 14 amino acids. The CDR3 bases are TGTGCCAGCACTTGGAGTAGCGTGGGCGACGAGCAGTACTTC. This encodes CASTWSSVGDEQYF.

The rearrangement links TRBV20-1 to TRBJ2-3; D tentatively reads TRBD1 or TRBD2 (6 bases each). V lost 3 bases and J 0 bases, leaving 16 bases between the germline ends. Germline V gene lookup returns CDR1 DFQATT and CDR2 SNEGSKA (reference sequence). The CDR3 has 16 residues. DNA for the CDR3: TGCAGTGCTAGTTGGGGGGCCAGTTCTAGCACAGATACGCAGTATTTT. This gives the protein CSASWGASSSTDTQYF.

The rearrangement joins TRBV7-6 to TRBJ2-7, with D possibly matching TRBD2 (5 bases). Trimming stripped 2 bases from V and 5 bases from J, with 16 bases between. The germline CDR1 and CDR2 sequences are SGHVS and FNYEAQ. The CDR3 runs 15 residues. The CDR3 bases are TGTGCCAGCAGCTTACGACGAGGGAGAGGGAACGAGCAGTACTTC. This gives the protein CASSLRRGRGNEQYF.

The CDR3 nucleotides read TGTGCCAGCTCCGCCGCTGCCGCCTTGAAAACAGATACGCAGTATTTT. It yields the protein CASSAAAALKTDTQYF. The chain carries TRBV14 and TRBJ2-3; D uncertain. V was trimmed by 8 bases and J by 3 bases, leaving 21 bases between them. The CDR3 extends over 16 amino acids. Germline V gene sequence: CDR1 SGHDN, CDR2 FVKESK.

The rearrangement joins TRBV4-2 to TRBJ2-3, with 11 bases that match TRBD2. The germline V gene encodes CDR1 LGHNA and CDR2 YNFKEQ. V dropped 1 base and J dropped 4; count of bases not matched to a gene: 4. This CDR3 is built from 16 residues. CDR3 nucleotides: TGTGCCAGCAGCCAAGGGACTAGCGGGCGGGCAGATACGCAGTATTTT. It encodes CASSQGTSGRADTQYF.

The chain links TRBV5-1 to TRBJ2-3, with 11 bases matching TRBD2. Germline loops: CDR1 SGHRS, CDR2 YFSETQ. The J segment lost 4 bases and the V segment lost 4 bases, leaving 8 bases of the junction unmatched. The CDR3 consists of 16 residues. CDR3 region: CASSIATSGNSDTQYF. The CDR3 DNA reads as TGCGCCAGCAGCATCGCGACTAGCGGGAACTCAGATACGCAGTATTTT.

V is TRBV18 and J is TRBJ2-7, with D possibly called TRBD1 or TRBD2 (6 bases each). The CDR3 runs to 14 residues. V lost 5 bases and J lost 1, with 12 bases in between. Germline V gene lookup returns CDR1 KGHSH and CDR2 LQKENI. DNA for the CDR3: TGTGCCAGCTCATTTCAGGGGAGGTCCTACGAGCAGTACTTC. Its translation is CASSFQGRSYEQYF.

The chain links TRBV14 to TRBJ1-1; unclear D gene. Per germline, CDR1 SGHDN and CDR2 FVKESK. CDR3 length: 13 residues. V shed 10 bases and J shed 5 bases, with 17 bases lying between them. CDR3 residues: CATARATWTEAFF. CDR3 in DNA: TGTGCCACCGCCCGGGCCACCTGGACTGAAGCTTTCTTT.

J is TRBJ2-1 and V is TRBV28, with 12 bases matching TRBD2. From germline, CDR1 is MDHEN and CDR2 SYDVKM. The CDR3 totals 15 residues. V shed 6 bases and J 7 bases; nucleotides not matched to a gene: 7. The CDR3 nucleotides read TGTGCCAGCAGCCTAAGACTAGCGGGAGAAAATGAGCAGTTCTTC. The encoded protein is CASSLRLAGENEQFF.

V usage is TRBV11-2 and J usage is TRBJ2-7; 9 nucleotides match TRBD2. V trimming: 8 bases; J trimming: 4 bases; junction bases outside the gene matches: 6. The germline V gene has CDR1 SGHAT and CDR2 FQNNGV. The CDR3 sequence is 13 residues long. CDR3 DNA sequence: TGTGCCAGCTTCGGCGGGGGGGCTTACGAGCAGTACTTC. It yields the protein CASFGGGAYEQYF.

This clone was detected only once. V and J are TRBV7-2 and TRBJ1-5, with no clear D. Germline V gives CDR1 SGHTA, CDR2 FQGNSA. With 5 bases removed from V and 7 bases from J, the gap between germline ends came to 12 bases. CDR3 length: 13 amino acids. The CDR3 sequence is CASSTSGDQPQHF. The CDR3 DNA is TGTGCCAGCAGCACGTCGGGAGACCAGCCCCAGCATTTT.